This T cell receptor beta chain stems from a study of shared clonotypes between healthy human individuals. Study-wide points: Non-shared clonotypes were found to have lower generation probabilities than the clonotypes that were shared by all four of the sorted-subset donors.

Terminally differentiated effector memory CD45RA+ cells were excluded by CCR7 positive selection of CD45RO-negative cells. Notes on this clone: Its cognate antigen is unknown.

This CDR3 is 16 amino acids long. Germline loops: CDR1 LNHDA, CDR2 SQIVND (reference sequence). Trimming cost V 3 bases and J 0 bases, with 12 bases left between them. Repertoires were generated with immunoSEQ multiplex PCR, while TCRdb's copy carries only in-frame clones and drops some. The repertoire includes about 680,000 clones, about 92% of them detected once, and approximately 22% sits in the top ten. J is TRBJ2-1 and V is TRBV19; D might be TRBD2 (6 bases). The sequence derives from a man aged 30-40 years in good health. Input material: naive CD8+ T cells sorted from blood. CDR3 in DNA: TGTGCCAGTAGTATTAGATTGGGGGGCTCCTACAATGAGCAGTTCTTC. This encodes CASSIRLGGSYNEQFF.